Presented here are 27 T cell receptor beta chains from one specimen sequenced in a study of vaccination and CD4 T cells after COVID-19. What these receptors recognize is not known. The Oncomine TCR Beta short-read assay sequenced DNA from cultured CD4+ T cells. TCRdb ran MiXCR on the PCR reads and lists one entry per CDR3 protein. The table shows about 12,000 distinct CDR3 sequences, with about 75% occurring only once. The sample's treatment: approximately 10-day PBMC culture with coronavirus spike peptide pools or control peptides (ViraFEST assay). What was sequenced was CD4+ T cells from blood, cultured in vitro. These receptors were taken from a human donor who had recovered from COVID-19.

Comments on this clonotype: A read error may produce the germline difference seen at one junction end. The rearrangement joins TRBV5-1 to TRBJ2-1, with D possibly being TRBD1 or TRBD2 (5 bases each). The CDR3 sequence is 15 residues long. Per the germline V gene, CDR1 is SGHRS and CDR2 is YFSETQ. This CDR3 reads CASSLGTGSYNEQFF. The CDR3 nucleotides read TGCGCCAGCAGTTTGGGGACGGGCAGCTACAATGAGCAGTTCTTC.

The chain combines TRBV20-1 with TRBJ1-1; the D is unclear. The CDR3 is made up of 12 amino acids. With 6 bases removed from V and 7 bases from J, the gap between germline ends came to 15 bases. Germline CDR1 DFQATT, CDR2 SNEGSKA (reference sequence). The CDR3 loop is CSAERRAGEAFF. The CDR3 coding sequence is TGCAGTGCCGAGCGACGGGCGGGTGAAGCTTTCTTT.

The rearrangement links TRBV6-2 or TRBV6-3 to TRBJ2-7, with D perhaps given as TRBD1 or TRBD2 (6 bases each). Germline V gives CDR1 MNHEY, CDR2 SVGEGT. V lost 5 bases to trimming and J lost 6 bases, with 26 bases between them. This CDR3 has 17 residues. CDR3 nucleotides: TGTGCCAGCAGTCTCCAAGGAGGGGGATATTGGAAGAGCGAGCAGTACTTC. Translating gives CASSLQGGGYWKSEQYF.

The chain uses TRBV24-1 and TRBJ1-5; perhaps TRBD1 as D (5 bases). CDR3 length equals 18 residues. The V gene's germline CDR1 is KGHDR and CDR2 SFDVKD. The ends were cut back, 5 bases at V and 4 bases at J, with 23 bases in the middle. The CDR3 protein is CATSAQKGLIKWNQPQHF. Written as DNA, the CDR3 is TGTGCCACCAGTGCTCAAAAGGGACTCATCAAGTGGAATCAGCCCCAGCATTTT.

The V call is TRBV28, the J call TRBJ1-6, with 7 bases fitting TRBD1. The junction had 12 bases not matched to a gene; V was cut back by 4 bases and J by 3 bases. The CDR3 sequence is 18 residues long. Per germline, CDR1 MDHEN and CDR2 SYDVKM. Written as DNA, the CDR3 is TGTGCCAGCAGTTCTCGTACGGGACAGTGGGTCTATAATTCACCCCTCCACTTT. Amino acids: CASSSRTGQWVYNSPLHF.

This clonotype has just one count. The CDR3 spells CASSRTGTSDYGYTF. The CDR3 bases are TGTGCCAGCAGCCGCACCGGGACAAGTGACTATGGCTACACCTTC. V is TRBV7-2 and J is TRBJ1-2, with D maybe TRBD1 (6 bases). The V end was cut by 5 bases, the J end by 3 bases, with 16 bases between. Germline V gene lookup returns CDR1 SGHTA and CDR2 FQGNSA. The length of the CDR3 is 15 residues.

This chain uses TRBV20-1 with TRBJ1-5, with no clear D. The CDR3 spans 12 residues. V was shortened by 2 bases and J by 1 base, with 3 bases between the two germline ends. CDR1 and CDR2 from the germline V gene are DFQATT and SNEGSKA (reference sequence). CDR3 residues: CSARNSNQPQHF. The CDR3 DNA reads as TGCAGTGCTAGAAACAGCAATCAGCCCCAGCATTTT.

V gene TRBV27 combines with J gene TRBJ1-2; D is ambiguous. This CDR3 region has 16 residues. Germline CDR1 is MNHEY and CDR2 is SMNVEV (reference sequence). Trimming pared 6 bases from V and 0 bases from J, leaving 17 bases between. The CDR3 DNA reads TGTGCCAGCAGCGCCTACGGACCGCAAGCTAACTATGGCTACACCTTC. It yields the protein CASSAYGPQANYGYTF.

The gene calls are TRBV6-1 and TRBJ1-3, with D perhaps TRBD1 (6 bases). V lost 7 bases, J lost 3 bases, and 13 bases lay in between. From germline, CDR1 is MNHNS and CDR2 SASEGT. The CDR3 has 14 residues. The CDR3: CASMRGAGGNTIYF. The CDR3, as DNA: TGTGCCAGCATGAGGGGGGCTGGTGGAAACACCATATATTTT.

The chain employs TRBV20-1 and TRBJ1-1; 7 bases map to TRBD1. Per germline, CDR1 DFQATT and CDR2 SNEGSKA (reference sequence). The CDR3 spans 16 residues. V was clipped by 0 bases and J by 6 bases; unmatched bases: 13. In DNA, the CDR3 is TGCAGTGCTAGAGATCAAGGCGGGACAGCCTTTCCTGAAGCTTTCTTT. As protein: CSARDQGGTAFPEAFF.

The chain combines TRBV20-1 with TRBJ2-2; 7 positions agree with TRBD1. CDR3 length: 15 residues. J gave up 10 bases and V 2 bases, and 13 bases lay outside the gene matches. Germline CDR1 reads DFQATT; CDR2 reads SNEGSKA (reference sequence). The chain's CDR3 is CSARSRGQFRVELFF. The CDR3 DNA reads TGCAGTGCTAGATCGAGGGGGCAGTTTCGGGTGGAGCTGTTTTTT.

With respect to this clonotype: One end of the junction fails to match germline, which may point to a read error. This rearrangement joins TRBV20-1 to TRBJ1-5, with TRBD1 identical over 8 bases. CDR1 and CDR2 from the germline V gene are DFQATT and SNEGSKA (reference sequence). The CDR3 covers 13 residues. The CDR3 is CSARGTGNQLQHF. CDR3 coding DNA: TGCAGTGCTAGGGGGACAGGCAATCAGCTCCAGCATTTT.

The rearrangement links TRBV28 to TRBJ1-2, with TRBD1 matching over 7 bases. The J segment lost 6 bases and the V segment lost 6 bases, leaving 7 bases of the junction unmatched. Germline values: CDR1 MDHEN, CDR2 SYDVKM. The CDR3 is 13 amino acids. This CDR3 is CASRLRGSHGYTF. DNA of the CDR3: TGTGCCAGCAGGCTCAGGGGGTCCCATGGCTACACCTTC.

V gene TRBV6-1 combines with J gene TRBJ2-7, with no clear D. In germline, CDR1 is MNHNS, CDR2 SASEGT. With 6 bases removed from V and 2 bases from J, the gap between germline ends came to 8 bases. The CDR3 covers 12 residues. CDR3 DNA: TGTGCCAGCAGCCCTAGACCCTACGAGCAGTACTTC. Translated: CASSPRPYEQYF.

V is TRBV7-3 and J is TRBJ2-1; possibly TRBD2 for D (6 bases). The CDR3 is 13 amino acids. V was trimmed by 0 bases and J by 14 bases, leaving 14 bases between them. Per the germline V gene, CDR1 is SGHTA and CDR2 is FQGTGA. The CDR3 loop reads CASSLTSRSGEFF. CDR3 bases: TGTGCCAGCAGCTTAACTTCCAGGTCGGGGGAGTTCTTC.

The CDR3 protein is CASSLVGARNTEAFF. In DNA, the CDR3 is TGTGCCAGCAGCTTAGTGGGGGCGAGGAACACTGAAGCTTTCTTT. This rearrangement joins TRBV7-2 to TRBJ1-1; tentatively, D is TRBD1 (6 bases). V gave up 1 base and J gave up 1 base, with 10 bases separating them. Germline loops: CDR1 SGHTA, CDR2 FQGNSA. This CDR3 comprises 15 residues.

The chain joins TRBV20-1 to TRBJ2-2, with TRBD2 identical over 10 bases. Germline V gene data show CDR1 as DFQATT and CDR2 as SNEGSKA (reference sequence). The CDR3 loop spans 14 amino acids. V shed 6 bases and J 6 bases; nucleotides not matched to a gene: 7. The CDR3, as DNA: TGCAGTGCCCGTCCTAGCGGGAGATCCGGGGAGCTGTTTTTT. Translated: CSARPSGRSGELFF.

This chain uses TRBV6-1 with TRBJ2-2; TRBD2 is a possible D gene (6 bases). V gave up 6 bases and J gave up 3 bases, with 11 bases separating them. CDR1 is MNHNS, CDR2 SASEGT, per germline. The CDR3 sequence is 14 residues long. The CDR3 nucleotides are TGTGCCAGCAGGGGTAGCGGTCACACCGGGGAGCTGTTTTTT. This encodes CASRGSGHTGELFF.

This clonotype has only one observation. CDR3 coding DNA: TGTGCCAGCAGTTACTTAGACAGGGTCAATCAGCCCCAGCATTTT. This gives the protein CASSYLDRVNQPQHF. The V gene is TRBV6-2 or TRBV6-3, the J gene TRBJ1-5; 7 positions match TRBD1. The CDR3 extends over 15 amino acids. Germline V lookup: CDR1 MNHEY, CDR2 SVGEGT. V lost 1 base, J lost 3 bases, and 3 bases stayed unmatched.

This sequence joins TRBV28 and TRBJ2-3; 10 bases line up with TRBD2. The CDR3 extends over 17 amino acids. Losses at the gene ends were 3 bases for V and 3 bases for J; bases not matched to a gene: 9. Germline CDR1 MDHEN, CDR2 SYDVKM. CDR3 sequence (DNA): TGTGCCAGCAGTTTTCGATCGTGGACTAGCGGAACAGATACGCAGTATTTT. Protein sequence: CASSFRSWTSGTDTQYF.

This chain joins TRBV30 and TRBJ2-1, with a possible D match to TRBD1 (6 bases). In germline, CDR1 is GTSNPN, CDR2 SVGIG (reference sequence). V was trimmed by 4 bases and J by 6 bases, leaving 19 bases between them. The length of the CDR3 is 15 residues. The CDR3 nucleotides read TGTGCCTGGATCCCCCGAGGGGGAAGATCCAATGAGCAGTTCTTC. This gives the protein CAWIPRGGRSNEQFF.

The V gene is TRBV24-1, the J gene TRBJ2-3, with D perhaps TRBD1 (6 bases). The germline V gene has CDR1 KGHDR and CDR2 SFDVKD. V shed 3 bases and J shed 2 bases, with 17 bases lying between them. The CDR3 runs 17 residues. The CDR3 DNA is TGTGCCACCAGTGATCTGAACAGGGAGACCTACACAGATACGCAGTATTTT. Its translation is CATSDLNRETYTDTQYF.

CDR3 amino acids: CASSSPPSGKLFF. The CDR3 DNA sequence: TGTGCCAGCAGCTCCCCTCCCTCAGGAAAACTGTTTTTT. V gene TRBV7-2 combines with J gene TRBJ1-4; D not resolved. The CDR3 is made up of 13 amino acids. Trimming removed 4 bases at V and 10 bases at J, with 13 bases between. Looked up from germline, CDR1 is SGHTA and CDR2 is FQGNSA. Looking up the rest from reference TRBV7-2 and TRBJ1-4 gives the full variable domain: GAGVSQSPSNKVTEKGKDVELRCDPISGHTALYWYRQSLGQGLEFLIYFQGNSAPDKSGLPSDRFSAERTGGSVSTLTIQRTQQEDSAVYLCASSSPPSGKLFFGSGTQLSVL.

The V and J genes are TRBV11-2 and TRBJ2-3, with 7 bases aligning to TRBD1. This CDR3 has 16 amino acids. V trimming: 5 bases; J trimming: 6 bases; junction bases outside the gene matches: 14. From germline, CDR1 is SGHAT and CDR2 FQNNGV. In DNA, the CDR3 is TGTGCCAGCAGCCAACAACTTGATAGGGGGCAGGATACGCAGTATTTT. Translated: CASSQQLDRGQDTQYF.

V usage is TRBV27 and J usage is TRBJ2-7; D remains ambiguous. Germline V gives CDR1 MNHEY, CDR2 SMNVEV (reference sequence). Trimming shortened V by 6 bases and J by 6 bases, and 12 bases separated the two germline ends. This CDR3 has 12 residues. CDR3: CASSSRVAEQYF. The CDR3 DNA follows: TGTGCCAGCAGCTCCCGGGTCGCCGAGCAGTACTTC.

This sequence joins TRBV6-1 and TRBJ2-1, with 10 bases identical to TRBD2. The end of the DNA fits TRBJ2-7 better, so the J call may be wrong. The germline CDR1 and CDR2 sequences are MNHNS and SASEGT. This CDR3 has 15 amino acids. CDR3 sequence: CASTGSRAGGIEQYF. As DNA, the CDR3 is TGTGCCAGCACTGGTTCTCGAGCGGGAGGGATCGAGCAGTACTTC.

This clonotype appeared a single time. The genes are TRBV2 and TRBJ2-5; 8 nucleotides align to TRBD1. The CDR3 length is 15 residues. With V trimmed by 1 base and J by 4 bases, 5 bases remained unmatched. The germline gives CDR1 SNHLY, CDR2 FYNNEI. The CDR3 DNA reads as TGTGCCAGCAGTGAAGGGCAGGGGGCAGGAGAGACCCAGTACTTC. Its protein product is CASSEGQGAGETQYF.